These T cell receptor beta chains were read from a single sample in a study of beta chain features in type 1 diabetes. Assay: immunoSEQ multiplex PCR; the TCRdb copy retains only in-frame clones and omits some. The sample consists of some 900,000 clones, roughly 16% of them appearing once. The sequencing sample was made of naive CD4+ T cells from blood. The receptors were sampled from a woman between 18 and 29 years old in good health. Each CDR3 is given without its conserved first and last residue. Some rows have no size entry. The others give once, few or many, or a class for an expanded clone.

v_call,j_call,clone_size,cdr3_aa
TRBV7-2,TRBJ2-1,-,ASSQMLSSYNEQF
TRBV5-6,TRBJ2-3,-,ASSLDAIGQSDTQY
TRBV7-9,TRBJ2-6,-,ASRLQGAGANVLT
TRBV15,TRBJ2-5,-,ATSRDKGSASGYQETQY
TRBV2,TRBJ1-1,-,ASRVTLLNTEAF
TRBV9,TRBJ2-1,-,ASAGRALHRPYNEQF
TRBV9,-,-,ASSVAMGSYEQY
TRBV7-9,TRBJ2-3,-,ASSTNVGDTQY
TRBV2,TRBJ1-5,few,ASSGEAFWEEPQH
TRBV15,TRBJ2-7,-,ATSRLLDLRYEQY
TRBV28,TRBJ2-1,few,ASSTFPVISEQF
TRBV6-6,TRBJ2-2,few,ASSYGQLANTGELF
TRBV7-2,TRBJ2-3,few,ASSNRGGSTDTQY
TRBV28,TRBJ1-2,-,ASSSFTTNYGYT
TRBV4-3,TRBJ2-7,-,ASSQVPAGHEQY
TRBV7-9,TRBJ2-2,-,ASSYPGELF
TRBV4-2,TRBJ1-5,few,ASSQEALMARGANQPQH
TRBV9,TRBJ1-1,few,ASSVGIRAEAF
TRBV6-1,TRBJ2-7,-,ASSEDVWNRSYEQY
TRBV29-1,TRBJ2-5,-,SVGRAETQY
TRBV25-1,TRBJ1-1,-,ASSAGTLEAF
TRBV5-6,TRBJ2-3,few,ASSFAYTQY
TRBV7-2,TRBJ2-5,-,ASSHRGGVVETQY
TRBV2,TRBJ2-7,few,ASSGAGDVSEQY
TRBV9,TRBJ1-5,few,ASSPRDQPQH
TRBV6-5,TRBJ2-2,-,ASIPRERGGELF
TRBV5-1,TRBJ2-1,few,ASSLAGRSEQF
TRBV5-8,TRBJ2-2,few,ASSLRGIGNTGELF
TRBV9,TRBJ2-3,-,ASSTPGQGTDTQY
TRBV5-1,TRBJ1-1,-,ASSPGGANTEAF
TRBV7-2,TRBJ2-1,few,ASSDIASSYNEQF
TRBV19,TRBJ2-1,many,ASSIVQGTINEQF
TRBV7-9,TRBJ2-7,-,ASSFIAGVEQY
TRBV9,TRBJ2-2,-,ASSLRGPLAGTGELF
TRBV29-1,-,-,SVVTETIYEQY
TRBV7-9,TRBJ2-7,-,ASSQEEGQGLHEQY
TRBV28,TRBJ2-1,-,ASSSTGGNYNEQF
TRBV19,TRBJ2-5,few,ASSIALQGRETQY
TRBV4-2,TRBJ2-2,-,ASSPGQGAPGELF
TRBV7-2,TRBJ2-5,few,ASSPNRGVETQY
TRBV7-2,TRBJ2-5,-,ASSYHTKETQY
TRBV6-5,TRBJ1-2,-,ASSKGTASYT
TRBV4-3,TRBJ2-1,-,ASSLDQISYNEQF
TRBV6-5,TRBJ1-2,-,ASSYFPMAQGDGYT
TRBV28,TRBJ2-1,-,ASTKSGTSGIQRF
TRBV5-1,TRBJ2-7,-,ASSFTSGRASEQY
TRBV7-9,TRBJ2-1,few,ASSWGLDRYNEQF
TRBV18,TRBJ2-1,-,ASSPPLGAGHNEQF